This TCR beta chain comes out of a study of cytomegalovirus exposure and HLA in healthy donors (TCRdb year 2017). About the investigation overall: An earlier analysis of several hundred of the donors reported approximately 270 Gb of sequence data and some 100 million unique TCR beta sequences from around 200 million T cells. Four to six DR-DQ haplotypes were handled as single units for association and clustering, since linkage in the cohort was strong. An early release that covered around 590 HLA-typed donors contained 250 to 350 gigabases of sequencing data and 70 million to 100 million unique TCR sequences. To study patterns of TCR occurrence, a later analysis re-analyzed previously published TCR beta repertoires from 650 to 750 donors and added high-resolution HLA genotyping. Every discovery cohort repertoire had been produced on one sequencing platform. A later genetic analysis used genome-wide SNP genotypes for about 60% of the roughly 700 donors, treating that subset as a discovery cohort. An earlier analysis of some 600 of the donors applied high-throughput TCR beta sequencing to assess whether each TCR beta V gene segment acted as functional or pseudogenic. Across 398 genotyped donors of the cohort, an average of roughly 200,000 unique TCR beta nucleotide sequences per donor were sequenced, and roughly 20% of those sequences were non-productive. Both class I and class II loci were covered by HLA typing, at four-digit resolution. Typing coverage differed by locus: A, B, C, DRB1 and DQB1 were typed in about 629-640 donors, DQA1 in approximately 520, DPA1 in around 600, and DPB1 in 400 to 480. Using immunosequencing, the study profiled T cell repertoires from 640 or so subjects and related those repertoires to cytomegalovirus serostatus. Donor age, sex, ethnicity and CMV serostatus were collected together with the repertoire data. Along with the approximately 600-subject first cohort, a separate validation cohort of over 90 different subjects was used. Of the roughly 400 genotyped donors, 81% were placed in the genetic ancestry cluster associated with self-reported Caucasian donors. Rather than using new phenotypic data, the later analysis identified candidate immune exposures from TCR beta sequences and from how often those sequences occurred across donors. The aim of the study was to test whether cataloging public T cell receptors could identify signatures of past pathogen exposure. The study combined high-throughput TCR immunosequencing, statistical association of individual TCRs with disease status, and machine learning to predict cytomegalovirus infection status. The paper as a whole reports these results and caveats: For the cohort, immune exposure information was limited to CMV serostatus. A later analysis found that most CMV-associated TCR beta chains appeared HLA-restricted, with HLA associations seemingly driven largely by CMV exposure. The classifier was reported to diagnose cytomegalovirus status with high specificity and sensitivity in both the original cohort and the validation cohort. According to a later genetic analysis, donors in an Asian-associated ancestry cluster had fewer N-insertions in productive TCRs than the approximately 700-donor mean. Because HLA typing was unavailable for some donors at each locus, only the typed subset was used in association tests. A cluster of highly shared sequence variants was judged likely to represent a technical artifact of the sequencing pipeline. The study gave a list of about 160 TCR beta chains associated with cytomegalovirus. A further reported finding was that TCR beta sequences accurately predicted the HLA-A and HLA-B alleles for most subjects in the first cohort. Most TCR sequences were seen in very few donors, while some public TCRs were found in many individuals. Assigning TCR associations to individual alleles was difficult when HLA alleles, especially DR and DQ, strongly co-occurred. In an earlier analysis of fewer than 700 of the donors, most TCR beta V segments appeared in productive rearrangements about 87% or about 30% of the time, broadly matching IMGT annotations. Correlated functional status among segregating V segments might reflect linkage disequilibrium, but an unknown experimental factor could not be ruled out. In a later analysis, HLA-associated TCR beta chains were found to be more clonally expanded and to have lower generation probabilities than equally common non-associated chains. The earlier analysis of some 560 of the donors excluded some 15 rarely observed V segments, including chromosome 9 orphons, because counts were too low. A later analysis reported that several top co-occurrence clusters appeared linked to parvovirus B19, influenza, CMV and Epstein-Barr virus. An association between a missense DCLRE1C variant and V-gene and J-gene trimming of TCR beta chains was found in a later genetic analysis and replicated in an independent cohort. A later analysis associated 16,951 TCR beta sequences with specific HLA alleles at a false discovery rate of 0.05. Some IMGT-functional V segments, including TRBV6-2 and TRBV6-3, could not be told apart with the 87-base-pair reads, so those segments were excluded. Three of the identified cytomegalovirus-associated TCR beta chains were confirmed in vitro to be specific for cytomegalovirus antigens. In a later analysis, the rate of TCR association differed among HLA loci, with DRB1 alleles having the most associated TCRs and HLA-C alleles having the fewest. The authors suggested that the approach could potentially be extended to other disease states and immunological phenotypes. The cohort was sequenced for TCR beta chains only, and without alpha or paired-chain data the features that could be detected were limited. The presence/absence analyses assumed that sequencing depth was roughly uniform across donors, and that assumption may not be true.

The cohort consisted of hundreds of healthy bone marrow donors. Cohort members were all nominally healthy when sampled, although unrecorded immune exposures were likely present. The donor tested CMV seropositive and was one of the 289 seropositive cohort members. A peripheral blood sample was collected from each donor, and TCR beta sequencing was performed on peripheral blood mononuclear cells. The Qiagen DNeasy Blood Extraction Kit was used to extract genomic DNA from the blood cell samples. Libraries were constructed by the immunoSEQ multiplex PCR assay. For the multiplex PCR, a mixture combining 60 forward primers for TCR Vbeta segments and 13 reverse primers for TCR Jbeta segments was used. The CDR3 region of rearranged TCR beta genes was amplified from genomic DNA by a multiplex PCR assay. The amplified TCR beta libraries were sequenced on the Illumina HiSeq System as 87-base-pair reads. In the original analysis: Across the 700 or so repertoires, a later analysis counted roughly 84 million unique TCR beta chains, 9.5 million to 13 million of which were shared by at least two donors. A nearest-neighbor algorithm error-corrected the raw reads and collapsed the reads into unique sequences, merging closely related sequences to remove PCR and sequencing errors. Alignment of CDR3 sequences to IMGT reference sequences was used to assign V, D and J gene segments. For a sequence to be retained, a match of at least six nucleotides was required to both a V gene segment and a J gene segment. A rearrangement counted as productive if the CDR3 had no stop codons and remained in frame with V and J, and every other rearrangement counted as non-productive. Following IMGT convention, CDR3 was defined as the stretch from the second conserved V-encoded cysteine up to the conserved J-encoded phenylalanine. Sequences without an unambiguous match to a single V gene segment were excluded from the earlier analysis of 587 of the donors. In an earlier analysis of several hundred of the donors, V segments were called functional above 56.7% productive rearrangements and were called segregating when the between-donor standard deviation exceeded 5%. To diagnose cytomegalovirus status from the catalog of TCR beta chain sequences, a statistical classification framework was built. In a later analysis, TCR nucleotide sequences were compared against IMGT/GENE-DB human TR gene sequences so that V and J genes could be assigned. In a later analysis, CDR3 sequences and most-parsimonious VDJ recombination scenarios were assigned using the TCRdist pipeline. In a later analysis, each TCR beta chain was defined by its CDR3 amino acid sequence together with its V-gene family, and reads without a unique V-gene family were excluded. A later analysis removed 592 highly shared, low-generation-probability nucleotide sequences to deal with suspected cross-contamination and a sequencing artifact. A later analysis calculated a clonal expansion index for each public chain from normalized within-repertoire ranks of inferred template counts. Generation probabilities in a later analysis came from a VDJ recombination model fitted to out-of-frame rearrangements, and those results were checked against IGoR. In a later analysis, TCR-TCR, TCR-HLA and TCR-CMV co-occurrence was scored with hypergeometric tests, and a repertoire-size bias correction was applied to TCR pairs. False discovery rates were estimated in a later analysis by permuting HLA or CMV assignments 20 times. In a later analysis, co-occurring TCRs were grouped using DBSCAN, with TCRdist sequence similarity added in when clustering inside HLA-allele-positive subsets. Co-occurrence clustering excluded repertoires with fewer than 30,000 or more than 120,000 public chains, plus five with anomalous nucleotide sharing. As stored in TCRdb, this immuneACCESS dataset retains in-frame rearrangements with V and J assigned. A fraction of the clones does not appear; measured against another copy, unresolved V genes explain less than half of the discrepancy, and the remainder lacks a known reason. D and trimming come from the DNA, and the V and J calls and clone size come from that table. For this sample there are 150,000 to 200,000 clones; roughly 88% appear just once. The ten largest clones add up to about 6.8% of the sample.

From its cysteine to its phenylalanine, the CDR3 spans 14 amino acids. Only CDR3 DNA is held: 42 bases, read in frame from base 1. Via the germline V gene, CDR1 is SGDLS and CDR2 YYNGEE. V is shortened by 1 base, J by 10 bases, and the region joining them spans 17 bases. Turning to this clone: Its antigen is not yet known. Base quality data are lacking; no much larger clone is found one base away.

Recombination joined TRBV9 with TRBJ2-5; 6 matching bases give a weak D call of TRBD2. The source material was PBMCs. The TCR was taken from a man aged 50-59 years in good health and CMV-seropositive. The nucleotide sequence reads TGTGCCAGCAGCGTATGGGGGGTGGGGGAGGACCAGTACTTC. Its protein reads: CASSVWGVGEDQYF. The CDR3, completed at both ends by the reference TRBV9 and TRBJ2-5 genes, gives the full variable domain DSGVTQTPKHLITATGQRVTLRCSPRSGDLSVYWYQQSLDQGLQFLIQYYNGEERAKGNILERFSAQQFPDLHSELNLSSLELGDSALYFCASSVWGVGEDQYFGPGTRLLVL.